This T cell receptor beta chain emerged from a study of cytomegalovirus exposure and HLA in healthy donors. Trimming removed 5 bases at V and 1 base at J, with 5 bases between. Germline V CDR1 and CDR2: LNHDA, SQIVND (reference sequence). This CDR3 contains 12 residues. A multiplex PCR was run with 60 Vbeta primers and 13 Jbeta primers. TCRdb's copy holds only in-frame clones and misses some; the assay was immunoSEQ multiplex PCR. The repertoire holds about 180,000 clones, around 77% seen once, with 2.4% in the top ten. The sequencing sample was made of PBMCs. The sequence was obtained from a man aged 60 to 69 in good health and CMV-seronegative. This sequence joins TRBV19 and TRBJ1-1, with unresolved D. The CDR3 DNA follows: TGTGCCAGTAGTCGGTCGAACACTGAAGCTTTCTTT. Translation: CASSRSNTEAFF.